This TCR beta chain was observed in a study of T cells in Graves' hyperthyroidism and ophthalmopathy. Findings and caveats of the study: Among thyroid clonotypes expanded above 0.001, most also appeared in blood. A model built on 13 V-J features separated ophthalmopathy from stable hyperthyroidism.

Germline V gene data show CDR1 as MNHNS and CDR2 as SASEGT. Unmatched junction bases numbered 6, after V lost 6 bases and J lost 10 bases. The CDR3 is 13 amino acids. Amplified TCR beta CDR3 regions derived from RNA transcripts. The HTBI primer set was used in a first-round RT-PCR of the TCR CDR3. TCRdb reprocessed the multiplex PCR reads with MiXCR, giving one entry per CDR3 protein. The profile shows about 500,000 distinct CDR3 sequences, under 15% of them singletons. A note on this clonotype: Its specificity is not known.

Sequencing was carried out using blood. This chain uses TRBV6-1 with TRBJ1-4; TRBD1 aligns across 9 bases. The sequence came from a woman aged 18-35 years with Graves' hyperthyroidism. The CDR3 reads CASSFGQGIKLFF. The CDR3 DNA reads TGTGCCAGCAGCTTCGGACAGGGGATAAAACTGTTTTTT.